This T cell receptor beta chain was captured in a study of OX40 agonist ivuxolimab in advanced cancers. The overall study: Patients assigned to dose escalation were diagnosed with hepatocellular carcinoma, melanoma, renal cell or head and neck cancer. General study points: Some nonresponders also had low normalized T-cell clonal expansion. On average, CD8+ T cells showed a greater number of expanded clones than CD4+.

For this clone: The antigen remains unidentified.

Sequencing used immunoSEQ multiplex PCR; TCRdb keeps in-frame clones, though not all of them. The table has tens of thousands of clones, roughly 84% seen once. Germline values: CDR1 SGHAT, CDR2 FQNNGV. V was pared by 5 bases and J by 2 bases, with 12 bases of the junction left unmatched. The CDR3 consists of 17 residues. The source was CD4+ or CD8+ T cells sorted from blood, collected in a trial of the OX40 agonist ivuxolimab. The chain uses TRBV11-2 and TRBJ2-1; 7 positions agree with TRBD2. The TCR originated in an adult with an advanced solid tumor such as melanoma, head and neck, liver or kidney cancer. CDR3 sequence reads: CASSPRGGASAYNEQFF. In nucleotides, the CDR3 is TGTGCCAGCAGCCCGCGGGGAGGGGCCTCGGCCTACAATGAGCAGTTCTTC.